This T cell receptor beta chain derives from a study of shared clonotypes between healthy human individuals. V lost 4 bases to trimming and J lost 0 bases, with 8 bases between them. The CDR3 covers 13 residues. Germline values: CDR1 SGHRS, CDR2 YFSETQ. To note about this clone: Additional DNA sequences in this sample encode the identical CDR3.

This table comes from immunoSEQ multiplex PCR, and its TCRdb copy is limited to in-frame clones, with some not included. The sample holds around 2.1 million clones, 93% seen once. It was CD45RO-negative cells, positively selected for CCR7, that made up naive CD8 cells, with terminally differentiated effector memory CD45RA+ cells excluded. The genes are TRBV5-1 and TRBJ2-7; maybe TRBD2 (5 bases). This receptor was taken from a young man in good health. Some clones in this sample may be carry-over from other donors' samples. The sequenced sample consisted of naive CD8+ T cells from PBMCs. CDR3 DNA: TGCGCCAGCAGCCCCAGCGGCTCCTACGAGCAGTACTTC. Its translation is CASSPSGSYEQYF.